Listed below are T cell receptor beta chains from one sample, sequenced in a study of CD8 T cells in Susac syndrome. TCRdb analysed the immunoSEQ multiplex PCR reads with MiXCR anew, one entry per CDR3 protein. The sample lists some 110,000 distinct CDR3 sequences; roughly 95% were seen once. Material for sequencing was CD8+ T cells from PBMCs. The receptors were sampled from a human donor with Susac syndrome. The CDR3 runs from the conserved cysteine through the conserved F or W. The order of the fields is CDR3 length, J gene, V gene, CDR3 protein.

len: 13
j_gene: TRBJ2-7
v_gene: TRBV4-1
CDR3aa: CASSQEISREQYF

len: 13
j_gene: TRBJ1-1
v_gene: TRBV15
CDR3aa: CATSTAANTEAFF

len: 14
j_gene: TRBJ2-7
v_gene: TRBV9
CDR3aa: CASSAAARDYEQYF

len: 15
j_gene: TRBJ1-2
v_gene: TRBV27
CDR3aa: CASSPLGQNRHSYTF

len: 14
j_gene: TRBJ2-7
v_gene: TRBV4-1
CDR3aa: CASSQEEGNYEQYF

len: 14
j_gene: TRBJ2-5
v_gene: TRBV12-3/TRBV12-4
CDR3aa: CASRKQGGKETQYF

len: 14
j_gene: TRBJ1-5
v_gene: TRBV5-6
CDR3aa: CASSPGQGFGPQHF

len: 12
j_gene: TRBJ2-5
v_gene: TRBV12-3/TRBV12-4
CDR3aa: CASSWVPETQYF

len: 17
j_gene: TRBJ2-1
v_gene: TRBV20-1
CDR3aa: CSAAPKQGAWSYNEQFF

len: 15
j_gene: TRBJ2-5
v_gene: TRBV9
CDR3aa: CASSVSGGGQETQYF

len: 15
j_gene: TRBJ1-5
v_gene: TRBV5-5
CDR3aa: CASSFSAGGGQPQHF

len: 13
j_gene: TRBJ2-1
v_gene: TRBV9
CDR3aa: CASSPGPYNEQFF

len: 15
j_gene: TRBJ2-7
v_gene: TRBV7-6
CDR3aa: CASSPRGGRSYEQYF

len: 15
j_gene: TRBJ2-1
v_gene: TRBV6-2/TRBV6-3
CDR3aa: CASGLSGGTNNEQFF

len: 16
j_gene: TRBJ2-3
v_gene: TRBV9
CDR3aa: CASSVAGAGRTDTQYF

len: 15
j_gene: TRBJ2-1
v_gene: TRBV2
CDR3aa: CASNDRSSSYNEQFF

len: 14
j_gene: TRBJ2-3
v_gene: TRBV11-2
CDR3aa: CASSSDPGSDTQYF

len: 14
j_gene: TRBJ2-1
v_gene: TRBV6-1
CDR3aa: CASADENSYNEQFF